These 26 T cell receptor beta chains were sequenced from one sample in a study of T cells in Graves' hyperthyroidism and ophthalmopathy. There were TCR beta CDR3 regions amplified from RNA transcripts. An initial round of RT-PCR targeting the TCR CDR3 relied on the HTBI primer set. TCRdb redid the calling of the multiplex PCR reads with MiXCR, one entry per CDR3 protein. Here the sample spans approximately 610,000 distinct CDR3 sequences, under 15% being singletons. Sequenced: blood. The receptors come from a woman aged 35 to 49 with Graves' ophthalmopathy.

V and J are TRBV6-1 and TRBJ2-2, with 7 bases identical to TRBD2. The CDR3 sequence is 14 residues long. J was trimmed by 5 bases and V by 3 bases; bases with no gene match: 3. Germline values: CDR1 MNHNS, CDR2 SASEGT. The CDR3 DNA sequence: TGTGCCAGCAGTGACGGGGGAGGGACCGGGGAGCTGTTTTTT. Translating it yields CASSDGGGTGELFF.

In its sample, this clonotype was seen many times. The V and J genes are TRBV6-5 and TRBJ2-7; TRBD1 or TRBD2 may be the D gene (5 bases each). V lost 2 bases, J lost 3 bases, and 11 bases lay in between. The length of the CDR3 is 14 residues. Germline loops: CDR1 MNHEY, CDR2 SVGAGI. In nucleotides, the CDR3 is TGTGCCAGCAGTTACGGGGACGCTTTCTACGAGCAGTACTTC. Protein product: CASSYGDAFYEQYF.

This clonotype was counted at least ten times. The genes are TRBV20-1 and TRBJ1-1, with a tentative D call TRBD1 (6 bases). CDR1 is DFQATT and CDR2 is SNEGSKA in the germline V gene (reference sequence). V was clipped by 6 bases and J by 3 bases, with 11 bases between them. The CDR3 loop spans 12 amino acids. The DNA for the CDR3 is TGCAGTGCCATTGGGGGGCACACTGAAGCTTTCTTT. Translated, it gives CSAIGGHTEAFF.

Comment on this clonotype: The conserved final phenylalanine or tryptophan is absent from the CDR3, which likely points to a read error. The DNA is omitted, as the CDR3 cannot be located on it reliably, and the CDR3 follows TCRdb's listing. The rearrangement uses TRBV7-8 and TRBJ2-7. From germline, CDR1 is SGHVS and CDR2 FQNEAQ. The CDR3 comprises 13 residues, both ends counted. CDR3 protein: CASSLGPTAERYL.

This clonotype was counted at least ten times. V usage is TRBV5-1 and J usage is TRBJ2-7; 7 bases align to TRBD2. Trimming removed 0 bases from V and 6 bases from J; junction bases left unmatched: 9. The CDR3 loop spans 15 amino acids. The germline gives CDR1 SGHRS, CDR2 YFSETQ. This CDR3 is CASSLAGGVISEQYF. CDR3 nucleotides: TGCGCCAGCAGCTTGGCGGGGGGAGTTATCTCCGAGCAGTACTTC.

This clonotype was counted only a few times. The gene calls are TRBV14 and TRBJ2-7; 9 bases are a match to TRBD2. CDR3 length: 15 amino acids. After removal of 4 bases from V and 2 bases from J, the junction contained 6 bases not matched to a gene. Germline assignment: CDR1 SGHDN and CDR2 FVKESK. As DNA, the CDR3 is TGTGCCAGCAGCCCTTTAGCGGGAGATACCTACGAGCAGTACTTC. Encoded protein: CASSPLAGDTYEQYF.

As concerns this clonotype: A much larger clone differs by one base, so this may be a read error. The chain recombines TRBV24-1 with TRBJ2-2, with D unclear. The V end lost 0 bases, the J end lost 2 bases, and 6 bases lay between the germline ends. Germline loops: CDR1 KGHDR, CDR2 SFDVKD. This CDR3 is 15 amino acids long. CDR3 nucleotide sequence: TGTGCCACCAGTGATTTGCGGGCCAACACCGGGGAGCTGTTTTTT. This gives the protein CATSDLRANTGELFF.

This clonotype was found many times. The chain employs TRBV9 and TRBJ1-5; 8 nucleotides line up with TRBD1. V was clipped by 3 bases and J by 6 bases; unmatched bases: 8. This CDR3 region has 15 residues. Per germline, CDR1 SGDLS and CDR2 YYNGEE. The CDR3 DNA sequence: TGTGCCAGCAGCGCCGAGGGACAGGCAGGTCAGCCCCAGCATTTT. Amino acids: CASSAEGQAGQPQHF.

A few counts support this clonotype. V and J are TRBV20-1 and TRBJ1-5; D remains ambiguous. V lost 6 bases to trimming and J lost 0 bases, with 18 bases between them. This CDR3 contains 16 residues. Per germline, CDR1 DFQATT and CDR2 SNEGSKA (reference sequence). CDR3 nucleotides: TGCAGTGCGCTTCCCCTCCAGGTCGATAGCAATCAGCCCCAGCATTTT. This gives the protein CSALPLQVDSNQPQHF.

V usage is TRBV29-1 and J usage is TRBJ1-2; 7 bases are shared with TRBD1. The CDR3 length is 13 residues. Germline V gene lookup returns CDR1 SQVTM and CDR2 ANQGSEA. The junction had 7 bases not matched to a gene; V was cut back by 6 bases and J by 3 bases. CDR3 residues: CSVTGTAYYGYTF. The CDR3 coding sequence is TGCAGCGTGACCGGGACAGCTTACTATGGCTACACCTTC.

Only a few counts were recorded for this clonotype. As DNA, the CDR3 is TGTGCCAGCAGCCAAGATCCAAGATACGAGCAGTACTTC. This encodes CASSQDPRYEQYF. The V call is TRBV3-1, the J call TRBJ2-7; D is undetermined. Germline V lookup: CDR1 LGHDT, CDR2 YNNKEL (reference sequence). The ends were cut back, 0 bases at V and 4 bases at J, with 7 bases in the middle. The CDR3 has 13 amino acids.

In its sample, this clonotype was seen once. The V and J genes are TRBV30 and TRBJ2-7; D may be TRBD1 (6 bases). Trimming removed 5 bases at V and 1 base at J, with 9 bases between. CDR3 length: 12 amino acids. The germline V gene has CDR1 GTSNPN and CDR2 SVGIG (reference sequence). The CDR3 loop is CAWDTGSYEQYF. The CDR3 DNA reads TGTGCCTGGGACACAGGGTCCTACGAGCAGTACTTC.

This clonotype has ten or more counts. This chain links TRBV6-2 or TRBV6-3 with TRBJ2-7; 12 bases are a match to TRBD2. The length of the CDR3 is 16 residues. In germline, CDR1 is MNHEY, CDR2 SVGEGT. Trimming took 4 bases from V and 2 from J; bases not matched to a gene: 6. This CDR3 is CASSSRRTSGAYEQYF. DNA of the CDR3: TGTGCCAGCAGTTCCCGAAGGACTAGCGGGGCCTACGAGCAGTACTTC.

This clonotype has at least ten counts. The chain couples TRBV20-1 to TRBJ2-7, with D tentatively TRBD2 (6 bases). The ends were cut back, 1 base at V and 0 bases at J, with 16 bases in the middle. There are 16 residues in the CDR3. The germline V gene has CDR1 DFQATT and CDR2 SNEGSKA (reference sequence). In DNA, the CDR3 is TGCAGTGCTAGAGTGGTTAGCGGATCTGACTCCTACGAGCAGTACTTC. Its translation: CSARVVSGSDSYEQYF.

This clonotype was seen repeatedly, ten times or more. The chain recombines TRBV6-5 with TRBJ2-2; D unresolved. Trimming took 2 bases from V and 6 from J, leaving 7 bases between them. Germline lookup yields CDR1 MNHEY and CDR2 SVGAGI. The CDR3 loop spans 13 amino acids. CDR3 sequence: CASSYRVPGELFF. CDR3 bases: TGTGCCAGCAGTTACAGAGTCCCCGGGGAGCTGTTTTTT.

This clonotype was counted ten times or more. CDR3 region: CASSLTGGEGYTF. In DNA, the CDR3 is TGTGCCAGCAGCTTGACAGGGGGCGAAGGCTACACCTTC. The V and J genes are TRBV7-3 and TRBJ1-2; 10 nucleotides match TRBD1. J lost 8 bases, V lost 3 bases, and 3 bases had no gene match. Germline-derived CDR1 and CDR2 are SGHTA and FQGTGA. The CDR3 extends over 13 amino acids. The whole variable domain, filled in from reference TRBV7-3 and TRBJ1-2, reads GAGVSQTPSNKVTEKGKYVELRCDPISGHTALYWYRQSLGQGPEFLIYFQGTGAADDSGLPNDRFFAVRPEGSVSTLKIQRTERGDSAVYLCASSLTGGEGYTFGSGTRLTVV.

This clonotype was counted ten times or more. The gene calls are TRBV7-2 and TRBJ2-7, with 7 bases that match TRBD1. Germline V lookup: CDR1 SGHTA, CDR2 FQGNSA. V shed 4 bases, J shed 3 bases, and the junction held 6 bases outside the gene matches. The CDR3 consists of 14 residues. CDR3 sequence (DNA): TGTGCCAGCAGCTCGACCGGGACAGACTACGAGCAGTACTTC. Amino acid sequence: CASSSTGTDYEQYF.

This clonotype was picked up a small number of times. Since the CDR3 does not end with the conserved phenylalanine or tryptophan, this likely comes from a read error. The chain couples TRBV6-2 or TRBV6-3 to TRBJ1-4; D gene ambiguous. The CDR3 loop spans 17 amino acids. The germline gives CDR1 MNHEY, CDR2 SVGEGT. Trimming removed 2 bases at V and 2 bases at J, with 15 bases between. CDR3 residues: CASSYDDIGPTNEKLFL. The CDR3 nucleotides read TGTGCCAGCAGTTACGACGACATAGGGCCGACTAATGAAAAACTGTTTCTT.

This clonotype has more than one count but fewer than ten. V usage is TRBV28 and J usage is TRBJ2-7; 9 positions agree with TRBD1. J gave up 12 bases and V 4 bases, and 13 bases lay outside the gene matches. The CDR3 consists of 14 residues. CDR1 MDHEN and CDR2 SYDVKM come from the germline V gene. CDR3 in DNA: TGTGCCAGCAGTTCTTCCGGGACAGGGTTTGTTTTGTACTTC. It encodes CASSSSGTGFVLYF. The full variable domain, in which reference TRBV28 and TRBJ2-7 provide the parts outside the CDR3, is DVKVTQSSRYLVKRTGEKVFLECVQDMDHENMFWYRQDPGLGLRLIYFSYDVKMKEKGDIPEGYSVSREKKERFSLILESASTNQTSMYLCASSSSGTGFVLYFGPGTRLTVT.

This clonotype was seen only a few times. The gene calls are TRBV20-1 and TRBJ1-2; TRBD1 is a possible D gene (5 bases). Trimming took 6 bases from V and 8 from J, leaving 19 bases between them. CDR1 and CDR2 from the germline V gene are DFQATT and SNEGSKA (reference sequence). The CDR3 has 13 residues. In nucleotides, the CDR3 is TGCAGTGCCCCCGGCGGGGCCCATGGGGGCTACACCTTC. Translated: CSAPGGAHGGYTF.

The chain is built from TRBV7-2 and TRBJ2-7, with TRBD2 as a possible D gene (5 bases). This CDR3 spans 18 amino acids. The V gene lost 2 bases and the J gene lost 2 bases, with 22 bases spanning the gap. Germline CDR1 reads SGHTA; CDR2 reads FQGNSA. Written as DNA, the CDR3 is TGTGCCAGCAGCTTAAGGACCGGTAGCGCCGCGAGTCCCTACGAGCAGTACTTC. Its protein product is CASSLRTGSAASPYEQYF.

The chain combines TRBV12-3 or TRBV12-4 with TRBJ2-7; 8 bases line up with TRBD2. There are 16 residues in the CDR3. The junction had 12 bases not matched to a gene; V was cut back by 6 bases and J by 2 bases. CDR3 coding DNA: TGTGCCAGCAGCAAGGGGCCGACTAGCGAACCCTACGAGCAGTACTTC. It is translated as CASSKGPTSEPYEQYF.

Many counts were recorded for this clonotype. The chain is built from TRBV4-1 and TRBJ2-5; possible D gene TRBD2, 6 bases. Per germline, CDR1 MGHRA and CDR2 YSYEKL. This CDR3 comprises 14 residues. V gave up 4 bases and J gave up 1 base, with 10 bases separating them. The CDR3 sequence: CASSLYGSQETQYF. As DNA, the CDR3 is TGCGCCAGCAGCCTTTACGGGAGCCAAGAGACCCAGTACTTC.

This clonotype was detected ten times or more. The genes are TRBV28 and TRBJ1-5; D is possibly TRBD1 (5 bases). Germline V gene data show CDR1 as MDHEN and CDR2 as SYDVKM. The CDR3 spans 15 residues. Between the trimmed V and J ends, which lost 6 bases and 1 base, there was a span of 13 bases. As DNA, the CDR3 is TGTGCCAGCAGGGAAAAATGGGGGAGCAATCAGCCCCAGCATTTT. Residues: CASREKWGSNQPQHF.

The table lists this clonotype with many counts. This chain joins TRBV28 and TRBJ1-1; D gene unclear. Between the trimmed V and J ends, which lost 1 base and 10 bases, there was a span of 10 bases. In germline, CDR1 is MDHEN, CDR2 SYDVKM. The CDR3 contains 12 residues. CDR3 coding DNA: TGTGCCAGCAGTTTATCGCAAGGCACAGCTTTCTTT. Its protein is CASSLSQGTAFF.

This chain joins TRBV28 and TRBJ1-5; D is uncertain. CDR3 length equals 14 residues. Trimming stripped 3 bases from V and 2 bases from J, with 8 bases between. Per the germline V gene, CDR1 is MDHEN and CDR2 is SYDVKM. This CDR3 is CASSFRPGNQPQHF. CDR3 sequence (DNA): TGTGCCAGCAGTTTTCGGCCAGGCAATCAGCCCCAGCATTTT.